This T cell receptor beta chain was observed in a study of cytomegalovirus exposure and HLA in healthy donors. Study at large: The Caucasian-associated ancestry cluster held 80% to 90% of some 420 genotyped donors.

In regard to this clone: Its antigen is not known.

The CDR3 extends over 19 amino acids. Germline V gene data show CDR1 as SGHNT and CDR2 as YENEEA. V lost 1 base and J lost 4; bases outside the gene matches: 15. Primers included in the PCR were 60 Vbeta and 13 Jbeta primers. Assay used: immunoSEQ multiplex PCR; TCRdb lists only in-frame clones, some missing. The data hold about 160,000 clones, with 75% to 90% observed a single time. Points from the study as a whole: In an earlier analysis, most TCR beta V segments were productive about 87% or about 30% of the time. V- and J-gene trimming in TCR beta was tied to a missense DCLRE1C variant by an analysis performed later.

The sample taken for sequencing was PBMCs. The sequence was collected from a man aged 45-65 years in good health and CMV-seropositive. The V gene is TRBV11-3, the J gene TRBJ2-7, with 11 bases aligning to TRBD2. CDR3 loop: CASSLVLLAGEYITYEQYF. The CDR3 nucleotides are TGTGCCAGCAGCTTAGTTCTACTAGCGGGAGAGTATATTACGTACGAGCAGTACTTC.